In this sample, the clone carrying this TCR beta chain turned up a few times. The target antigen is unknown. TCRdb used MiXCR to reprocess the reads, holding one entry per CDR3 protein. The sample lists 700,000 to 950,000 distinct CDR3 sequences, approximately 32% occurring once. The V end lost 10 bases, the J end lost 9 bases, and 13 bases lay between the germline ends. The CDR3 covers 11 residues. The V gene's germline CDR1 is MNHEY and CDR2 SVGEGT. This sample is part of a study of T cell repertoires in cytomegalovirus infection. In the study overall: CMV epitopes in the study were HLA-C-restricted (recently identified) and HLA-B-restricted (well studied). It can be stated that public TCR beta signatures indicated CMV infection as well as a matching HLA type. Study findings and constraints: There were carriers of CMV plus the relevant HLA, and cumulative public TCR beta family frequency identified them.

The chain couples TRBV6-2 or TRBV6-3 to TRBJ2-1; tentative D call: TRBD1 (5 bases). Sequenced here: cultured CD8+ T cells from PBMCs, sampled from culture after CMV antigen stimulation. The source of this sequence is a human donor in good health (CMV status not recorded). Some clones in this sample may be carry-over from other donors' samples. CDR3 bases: TGTGCCACCATAGGGGCCCGTGAGCAGTTCTTC. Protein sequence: CATIGAREQFF.